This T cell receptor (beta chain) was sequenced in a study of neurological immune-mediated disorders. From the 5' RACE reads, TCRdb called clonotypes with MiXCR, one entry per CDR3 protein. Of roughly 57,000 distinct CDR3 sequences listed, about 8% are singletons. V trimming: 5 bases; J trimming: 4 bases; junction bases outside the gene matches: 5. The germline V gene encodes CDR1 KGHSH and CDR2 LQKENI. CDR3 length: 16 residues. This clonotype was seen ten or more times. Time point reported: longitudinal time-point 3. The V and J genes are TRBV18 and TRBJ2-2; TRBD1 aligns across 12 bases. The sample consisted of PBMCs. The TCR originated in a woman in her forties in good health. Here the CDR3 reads CASSSGQGASTGELFF. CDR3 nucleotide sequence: TGTGCCAGCTCATCGGGACAGGGGGCGAGCACCGGGGAGCTGTTTTTT.